The sequence of this T cell receptor beta chain was determined in a study of identical twins. Study findings and constraints: Possibly, invariant MAIT and iNKT cells partly confounded zero-insertion analyses. With beta out-of-frame sequences, excess sharing by twins was weaker.

TCRdb redid the calling of the 5' RACE reads with MiXCR, one entry per CDR3 protein. The table lists hundreds of thousands of distinct CDR3 sequences, about 7% of them singletons. Notes on this clonotype: Its antigen is unidentified.

Germline V gives CDR1 MNHNS, CDR2 SASEGT. The CDR3 consists of 16 residues. V dropped 2 bases and J dropped 6; count of bases not matched to a gene: 6. These data also featured in a second study, about yellow fever vaccine responses in identical twins.

This chain uses TRBV6-1 with TRBJ2-2, with 10 nucleotides matching TRBD1. Input material: memory (CD45RO+) T cells sorted from blood. This TCR was recovered from a young woman in good health. Here the CDR3 reads CASSETWTGGAGELFF. CDR3 coding DNA: TGTGCCAGCAGTGAAACGTGGACAGGGGGTGCCGGGGAGCTGTTTTTT.